The rows below give T cell receptor beta chains drawn from one sample of a study of T cells in Graves' hyperthyroidism and ophthalmopathy. TCRdb re-called the multiplex PCR reads through MiXCR, storing one row per CDR3 protein. This table has over 500,000 distinct CDR3 sequences, 12% to 15% appearing once. Material: blood. Source of these receptors: a woman between 40 and 55 years old with Graves' hyperthyroidism. The CDR3 runs from the conserved cysteine through the conserved F or W. D genes are given only for firm matches.

CDR3aa: CASSPYGTGRLYGYTF
v_gene: TRBV6-1
d_gene: TRBD1
j_gene: TRBJ1-2

CDR3aa: CASSSGQGYGEQFF
v_gene: TRBV7-8
d_gene: TRBD1
j_gene: TRBJ2-1

CDR3aa: CASSLVQGAFVGELFF
v_gene: TRBV5-1
d_gene: TRBD1
j_gene: TRBJ2-2

CDR3aa: CSAPKPGSRQETQYF
v_gene: TRBV20-1
d_gene: NA
j_gene: TRBJ2-5

CDR3aa: CASSLTGSTGELFF
v_gene: TRBV27
d_gene: TRBD1
j_gene: TRBJ2-2

CDR3aa: CASSRPGAYNEQFF
v_gene: TRBV5-6
d_gene: NA
j_gene: TRBJ2-1

CDR3aa: CASSLRATDTQYF
v_gene: TRBV27
d_gene: NA
j_gene: TRBJ2-3

CDR3aa: CAARTSGYEQYF
v_gene: TRBV10-3
d_gene: TRBD2
j_gene: TRBJ2-7

CDR3aa: CASNSGGAKNIQYF
v_gene: TRBV28
d_gene: NA
j_gene: TRBJ2-4

CDR3aa: CASSPQREPYYGYTF
v_gene: TRBV5-8
d_gene: NA
j_gene: TRBJ1-2

CDR3aa: CASSPVQRSGNTIYF
v_gene: TRBV12-3/TRBV12-4
d_gene: NA
j_gene: TRBJ1-3

CDR3aa: CSASRVMNTEAFF
v_gene: TRBV20-1
d_gene: NA
j_gene: TRBJ1-1

CDR3aa: CASSLGSSGGTEAFF
v_gene: TRBV5-1
d_gene: TRBD1
j_gene: TRBJ1-1

CDR3aa: CASSWDRDRDTGELFF
v_gene: TRBV19
d_gene: TRBD1
j_gene: TRBJ2-2

CDR3aa: CASIRTGESYEQYF
v_gene: TRBV5-6
d_gene: TRBD1
j_gene: TRBJ2-7

CDR3aa: CASSQVGNYEQYF
v_gene: TRBV4-1
d_gene: NA
j_gene: TRBJ2-7

CDR3aa: CASSQAGIGYEQYF
v_gene: TRBV3-1
d_gene: NA
j_gene: TRBJ2-7

CDR3aa: CASSLASRYEQFF
v_gene: TRBV7-9
d_gene: NA
j_gene: TRBJ2-1

CDR3aa: CASSADDSKNTEAFF
v_gene: TRBV5-1
d_gene: NA
j_gene: TRBJ1-1

CDR3aa: CASRSTEGEQYF
v_gene: TRBV6-1
d_gene: NA
j_gene: TRBJ2-7

CDR3aa: CASSDPNGGTTQETQYF
v_gene: TRBV2
d_gene: NA
j_gene: TRBJ2-5

CDR3aa: CASSHDSGNYNEQFF
v_gene: TRBV9
d_gene: NA
j_gene: TRBJ2-1